Listed below are T cell receptor beta chains from one sample, sequenced in a study of control samples from healthy donors and cancer patients. Sequenced by immunoSEQ multiplex PCR; TCRdb stores in-frame clones only, minus some. The sample lists some 130,000 clones; 75% to 95% were seen once. Specimen: blood. The receptors originated from a man aged 40-49 years in good health. Each CDR3 is given with its conserved first and last residue. Fields, in order: J gene, clone size, V gene, D gene, CDR3 protein, CDR3 DNA. A D gene is named only where the DNA matches it firmly. For some rows the clone size is stated as once, few or many, or as a class when expanded; others skip it.

>TRBJ2-3|.|TRBV5-1|.
CASSHYIEGGTDTQYF
TGCGCCAGCAGCCACTACATTGAAGGAGGCACAGATACGCAGTATTTT
>TRBJ1-4|.|TRBV27|.
CATPPRGGKFGVNEKLFF
TGTGCCACGCCACCCCGGGGGGGGAAGTTTGGGGTTAATGAAAAACTGTTTTTT
>TRBJ1-2|.|TRBV29-1|TRBD1
CSVEGSTGGDYGYTF
TGCAGCGTTGAAGGGTCGACAGGGGGTGACTATGGCTACACCTTC
>TRBJ1-6|.|TRBV9|.
CASSVEGGAPLHF
TGTGCCAGCAGCGTAGAGGGTGGGGCACCCCTCCACTTT
>TRBJ1-2|once|TRBV9|TRBD1
CASSVEQGAYRGYTF
TGTGCCAGCAGCGTAGAACAGGGGGCTTATAGGGGCTACACCTTC
>TRBJ1-5|.|TRBV25-1|.
CASSAGADQPQHF
TGTGCCAGCAGTGCGGGGGCGGATCAGCCCCAGCATTTT
>TRBJ2-2|.|TRBV6-5|TRBD1
CASRDRNTGELFF
TGTGCCAGCCGGGACAGGAACACCGGGGAGCTGTTTTTT
>TRBJ1-1|.|TRBV5-1|.
CASTNSRGSNTEAFF
TGCGCCAGCACTAACTCCCGGGGTTCGAACACTGAAGCTTTCTTT
>TRBJ1-6|.|TRBV18|.
CASSGRPGRSNSPLHF
TGTGCCAGCTCGGGACGACCAGGGAGGAGTAATTCACCCCTCCACTTT
>TRBJ2-3|.|TRBV6-4|.
CASSVTRTDTQYF
TGTGCCAGCAGTGTAACCAGAACAGATACGCAGTATTTT
>TRBJ1-1|.|TRBV10-2|TRBD1
CASTARTGGTEAFF
TGCGCCAGCACTGCACGGACAGGGGGCACTGAAGCTTTCTTT
>TRBJ2-1|once|TRBV7-9|TRBD2
CASSLATSGGHLIYNEQFF
TGTGCCAGCAGCTTAGCAACTAGCGGGGGCCATCTGATATACAATGAGCAGTTCTTC
>TRBJ2-6|.|TRBV5-8|.
CASSSVTGANVLTF
TGTGCCAGCAGCTCTGTTACCGGGGCCAACGTCCTGACTTTC
>TRBJ1-6|.|TRBV5-4|.
CASSLSGRVLSPLHF
TGTGCCAGCAGCTTAAGTGGGAGGGTACTTTCACCCCTCCACTTT
>TRBJ1-2|.|TRBV6-4|TRBD1
CASSDRGTGVWSGYTF
TGTGCCAGCAGTGACAGAGGGACAGGGGTTTGGAGTGGCTACACCTTC
>TRBJ2-5|.|TRBV3-1/TRBV3-2|.
CASSRVGETQYF
TGTGCCAGCAGCAGGGTTGGGGAGACCCAGTACTTC
>TRBJ1-2|.|TRBV9|.
CASSPKSGGFGDIYGYTF
TGTGCCAGCAGCCCCAAATCAGGAGGGTTCGGGGATATCTATGGCTACACCTTC
>TRBJ1-3|.|TRBV14|.
CASSLRTQSGNTIYF
TGTGCCAGCAGCCTTCGGACGCAATCTGGAAACACCATATATTTT
>TRBJ2-7|.|TRBV9|TRBD1
CASSVGGTGLSEQYF
TGTGCCAGCAGCGTAGGTGGGACAGGGCTTTCCGAGCAGTACTTC
>TRBJ1-6|.|TRBV27|.
CASSLFPGSRNSPLHF
TGTGCCAGCAGTTTATTCCCGGGGAGTCGGAATTCACCCCTCCACTTT
>TRBJ1-5|.|TRBV9|.
CASSPGGRSNQPQHF
TGTGCCAGCAGCCCCGGGGGGCGTTCCAATCAGCCCCAGCATTTT
>TRBJ2-2|.|TRBV19|.
CASSNRDTRTGELFF
TGTGCCAGTAGTAACCGGGACACTCGCACCGGGGAGCTGTTTTTT
>TRBJ1-1|.|TRBV6-6|.
CASSYEANTEAFF
TGTGCCAGCAGTTACGAGGCGAACACTGAAGCTTTCTTT
>TRBJ2-4|.|TRBV6-6|.
CASTNKNIQYF
TGTGCCAGCACCAACAAAAACATTCAGTACTTC
>TRBJ2-5|once|TRBV12-3/TRBV12-4|.
CASSGNRETQYF
TGTGCCAGCAGTGGGAACCGAGAGACCCAGTACTTC
>TRBJ1-3|.|TRBV19|TRBD1
CASSMPGQGSGNTIYF
TGTGCCAGTAGTATGCCGGGACAGGGCTCTGGAAACACCATATATTTT
>TRBJ1-1|.|TRBV7-9|TRBD1
CASSRGRTEAFF
TGTGCCAGCAGCAGGGGGCGGACTGAAGCTTTCTTT
>TRBJ2-1|.|TRBV5-1|.
CASSGSGSEEQFF
TGCGCCAGCAGCGGCTCAGGTAGCGAGGAGCAGTTCTTC
>TRBJ1-4|.|TRBV28|.
CASTPADSPNEKLFF
TGTGCCAGCACGCCCGCGGACAGTCCTAATGAAAAACTGTTTTTT
>TRBJ1-5|.|TRBV12-2|.
CASRLVVGTFRPYSNQPQHF
TGTGCAAGTCGCTTAGTAGTTGGGACGTTTAGACCGTATAGCAATCAGCCCCAGCATTTT
>TRBJ2-7|.|TRBV5-1|TRBD1
CASSGPGQRFEQYF
TGCGCCAGCAGTGGCCCGGGACAGAGATTCGAGCAGTACTTC
>TRBJ2-6|.|TRBV24-1|.
CATARDGPSGANVLTF
TGTGCCACCGCTCGGGACGGACCCTCTGGGGCCAACGTCCTGACTTTC
>TRBJ2-1|.|TRBV6-1|TRBD2
CASSEQTSGGGYNEQFF
TGTGCCAGCAGTGAACAGACTAGCGGGGGGGGTTACAATGAGCAGTTCTTC
>TRBJ2-5|.|TRBV18|TRBD2
CASSPPQRGGPETQYF
TGTGCCAGCTCACCACCCCAGCGGGGGGGCCCGGAGACCCAGTACTTC
>TRBJ1-3|few|TRBV12-5|.
CASGDRTSGNTIYF
TGTGCTAGTGGCGACAGGACCTCTGGAAACACCATATATTTT